This T cell receptor beta chain is from a study of blood T cells in healthy people across ages. Whole-study context: Template switching picked up about one barcoded beta molecule for each two T cells. General study findings and limits: Bulk PBMC profiling left naive and antigen-experienced comparisons inconclusive.

Comment on this clonotype: The antigen is undetermined.

The CDR3 is 14 residues long. Germline V gene sequence: CDR1 SEHNR, CDR2 FQNEAQ (reference sequence). V lost 5 bases to trimming and J lost 3 bases; unmatched junction nucleotides: 5. With a J-beta primer mix and a sample-barcoded 5' primer, a second PCR ran about 6 to 11 cycles. TCRdb re-analysed the 5' RACE reads in MiXCR, keeping a single row per CDR3 protein. The data contain about 1,400,000 distinct CDR3 sequences, 55% to 75% of them singletons. The sample taken for sequencing was blood. This rearrangement joins TRBV7-9 to TRBJ1-2, with 8 nucleotides matching TRBD1. This TCR came from a man aged 18 to 29 in good health. As DNA, the CDR3 is TGTGCCAGCAGCGCGGACAGGGCCTACTATGGCTACACCTTC. Its protein product is CASSADRAYYGYTF.